The 23 T cell receptor beta chains reported below all come from one sample, sequenced in a study of T cells in localized non-small cell lung cancer. Generated by immunoSEQ multiplex PCR, the TCRdb table keeps only in-frame clones and is missing some. This repertoire shows about 21,000 clones, about 87% found once; its top ten account for more than 6%. Source: peripheral blood, taken before any cancer treatment. These receptors originate from a male donor aged 60 or over with stage I squamous cell lung carcinoma.

V gene TRBV5-1 combines with J gene TRBJ2-1, with 7 positions matching TRBD2. This CDR3 comprises 14 residues. CDR1 is SGHRS and CDR2 is YFSETQ in the germline V gene. V lost 7 bases and J lost 6; bases outside the gene matches: 10. The CDR3 loop reads CASGGGTSPNEQFF. The CDR3 coding sequence is TGCGCCAGCGGGGGAGGGACCTCCCCCAATGAGCAGTTCTTC.

The CDR3 DNA sequence: TGTGCCAGCAGCTCCAGGGCAGGGAGCACAGATACGCAGTATTTT. Protein: CASSSRAGSTDTQYF. The chain has TRBV9 and TRBJ2-3, with D possibly being TRBD1 (5 bases). The V gene lost 4 bases and the J gene lost 0 bases, with 12 bases spanning the gap. The CDR3 spans 15 residues. Germline lookup yields CDR1 SGDLS and CDR2 YYNGEE.

This rearrangement joins TRBV30 to TRBJ1-2; unclear D gene. Germline CDR1 GTSNPN, CDR2 SVGIG (reference sequence). The CDR3 has 16 amino acids. The ends were cut back, 0 bases at V and 0 bases at J, with 14 bases in the middle. The CDR3: CAWSVKVTLANYGYTF. The DNA for the CDR3 is TGTGCCTGGAGTGTGAAGGTAACCCTAGCTAACTATGGCTACACCTTC.

The CDR3 DNA reads TGTGCCAGCTCGTCGGGACTTTCGAGCTCCTACAATGAGCAGTTCTTC. It specifies CASSSGLSSSYNEQFF. The V gene is TRBV18, the J gene TRBJ2-1; D possibly corresponds to TRBD2 (6 bases). CDR3 length equals 16 residues. Germline CDR1 and CDR2: KGHSH and LQKENI. Between the trimmed V and J ends, which lost 6 bases and 0 bases, there was a span of 15 bases.

This chain joins TRBV30 and TRBJ1-1, with D unresolved. This CDR3 has 13 amino acids. From germline, CDR1 is GTSNPN and CDR2 SVGIG (reference sequence). V lost 1 base and J lost 1, with 7 bases in between. As DNA, the CDR3 is TGTGCCTGGAGTGCCTACCGGAACACTGAAGCTTTCTTT. Residues: CAWSAYRNTEAFF.

This clone was seen only once. This sequence joins TRBV28 and TRBJ1-1; D is unclear. V gave up 2 bases and J gave up 2 bases, with 6 bases separating them. Per germline, CDR1 MDHEN and CDR2 SYDVKM. This CDR3 spans 13 amino acids. The CDR3 here is CASSLRPNTEAFF. CDR3 DNA sequence: TGTGCCAGCAGTTTAAGACCCAACACTGAAGCTTTCTTT.

The V call is TRBV6-1, the J call TRBJ2-7; 8 bases fit TRBD1. CDR3 length equals 14 residues. The junction had 11 bases not matched to a gene; V was cut back by 4 bases and J by 9 bases. Germline V gene sequence: CDR1 MNHNS, CDR2 SASEGT. Written as DNA, the CDR3 is TGTGCCAGCAGTGGAGTGGGACAGGTTATGGGGCAGTACTTC. This sequence encodes CASSGVGQVMGQYF.

CDR3 coding DNA: TGCGCCAGCAGCTTGGTTAGCCAGAACCAAGAGACCCAGTACTTC. Translation: CASSLVSQNQETQYF. This chain links TRBV5-1 with TRBJ2-5; D gene ambiguous. CDR1 and CDR2 (germline): SGHRS, YFSETQ. There are 15 residues in the CDR3. V was pared by 0 bases and J by 0 bases, with 9 bases between.

The chain links TRBV4-1 to TRBJ1-2, with unresolved D. The germline CDR1 and CDR2 sequences are MGHRA and YSYEKL. CDR3 length: 14 residues. The V end lost 0 bases, the J end lost 1 base, and 6 bases lay between the germline ends. The CDR3 DNA sequence: TGCGCCAGCAGCCAAGAGATGGGTAACTATGGCTACACCTTC. The encoded protein is CASSQEMGNYGYTF.

This clone has a single count. In nucleotides, the CDR3 is TGCGCCAGCAGCCAAGCGAGGCACTCCTCGCGCGGGGAGCTGTTTTTT. This encodes CASSQARHSSRGELFF. The chain recombines TRBV4-3 with TRBJ2-2; no definite D call. Trimming pared 1 base from V and 7 bases from J, leaving 16 bases between. This CDR3 has 16 residues. Germline V lookup: CDR1 LGHNA, CDR2 YSLEER.

This clone was observed a single time. This rearrangement joins TRBV18 to TRBJ1-2, with TRBD1 matching 8 bases. The CDR3 is made up of 16 amino acids. V lost 5 bases to trimming and J lost 3 bases; unmatched junction nucleotides: 11. Germline-derived CDR1 and CDR2 are KGHSH and LQKENI. The CDR3 region has the DNA TGTGCCAGCTCATCTACGACGACAGGGGCGGACTATGGCTACACCTTC. This encodes CASSSTTTGADYGYTF.

This clone was observed a handful of times. The chain uses TRBV2 and TRBJ1-5; D is ambiguous. This CDR3 has 13 amino acids. V lost 7 bases and J 2 bases, leaving 9 bases between the germline ends. Germline lookup yields CDR1 SNHLY and CDR2 FYNNEI. The chain's CDR3 is CASNIDGNQPQHF. The DNA of the CDR3 is TGTGCCAGCAATATAGACGGCAATCAGCCCCAGCATTTT.

The chain carries TRBV5-1 and TRBJ2-2; 7 positions agree with TRBD2. CDR1 and CDR2 from the germline V gene are SGHRS and YFSETQ. The CDR3 sequence is 14 residues long. Unmatched junction bases numbered 4, after V lost 4 bases and J lost 4 bases. The CDR3 DNA reads as TGCGCCAGCAGCGCGGGGGTACGCACCGGGGAGCTGTTTTTT. It encodes CASSAGVRTGELFF.

The chain has TRBV9 and TRBJ1-4; D perhaps matches TRBD1 (5 bases). Germline V lookup: CDR1 SGDLS, CDR2 YYNGEE. There are 18 residues in the CDR3. Deletions cut 0 bases from V and 0 bases from J, with 15 bases between. The CDR3 reads CASSVGEAGPTTNEKLFF. CDR3 bases: TGTGCCAGCAGCGTAGGAGAGGCAGGGCCGACAACTAATGAAAAACTGTTTTTT.

The chain joins TRBV6-5 to TRBJ1-1; 7 nucleotides align to TRBD1. This CDR3 spans 14 amino acids. J lost 5 bases, V lost 6 bases, and 9 bases had no gene match. Per germline, CDR1 MNHEY and CDR2 SVGAGI. CDR3 DNA: TGTGCCAGCAGCCGCCACAGGGGAGGGACTGAAGCTTTCTTT. Protein product: CASSRHRGGTEAFF.

This chain connects TRBV5-1 to TRBJ1-5, with TRBD1 as a possible D gene (5 bases). The V and J ends lost 0 bases and 4 bases respectively, with 8 bases between them. Germline values: CDR1 SGHRS, CDR2 YFSETQ. The CDR3 has 14 residues. CDR3 nucleotides: TGCGCCAGCAGCTTGGATGGGGGGAATCAGCCCCAGCATTTT. It yields the protein CASSLDGGNQPQHF.

The chain employs TRBV18 and TRBJ1-1; 9 bases line up with TRBD1. V was clipped by 6 bases and J by 6 bases; unmatched bases: 17. Germline V gives CDR1 KGHSH, CDR2 LQKENI. The CDR3 covers 17 residues. The CDR3 nucleotides are TGTGCCAGCTCTATTCGACAGGGGGGAAGTATATTCCCTGAAGCTTTCTTT. It yields the protein CASSIRQGGSIFPEAFF.

This chain joins TRBV10-3 and TRBJ1-3; D uncertain. V dropped 11 bases and J dropped 0 bases, with 20 bases sitting between them. This CDR3 spans 16 amino acids. Germline CDR1 is ENHRY and CDR2 is SYGVKD. The CDR3 bases are TGTGCCTCCGCTCCGACCGTCCGTCACTCTGGAAACACCATATATTTT. This sequence encodes CASAPTVRHSGNTIYF.

The rearrangement links TRBV5-1 to TRBJ1-6; D uncertain. Germline CDR1 is SGHRS and CDR2 is YFSETQ. This CDR3 is built from 14 residues. Trimming shortened V by 2 bases and J by 7 bases, and 10 bases separated the two germline ends. The CDR3 region is CASSLAEDNSPLHF. For the CDR3, the DNA is TGCGCCAGCAGCTTAGCAGAAGACAATTCACCCCTCCACTTT.

J is TRBJ2-2 and V is TRBV11-3, with 7 bases lining up with TRBD2. There are 14 residues in the CDR3. Trimming removed 4 bases from V and 5 bases from J; junction bases left unmatched: 4. The germline CDR1 and CDR2 sequences are SGHNT and YENEEA. CDR3 residues: CASSSGGPTGELFF. CDR3 DNA: TGTGCCAGCAGCTCGGGGGGACCAACCGGGGAGCTGTTTTTT.

This clone was seen only once. CDR3 nucleotide sequence: TGTGCCAGCAGCTTAGGACAGGGGGCCCACGAGCAGTACTTC. Its translation is CASSLGQGAHEQYF. The rearrangement uses TRBV7-3 and TRBJ2-7; 11 bases agree with TRBD1. This CDR3 region has 14 residues. The germline V gene encodes CDR1 SGHTA and CDR2 FQGTGA. The junction had 2 bases not matched to a gene; V was cut back by 2 bases and J by 5 bases.

The chain has TRBV7-3 and TRBJ2-1, with TRBD2 identical over 7 bases. The CDR3 has 15 residues. Germline V gene lookup returns CDR1 SGHTA and CDR2 FQGTGA. V was pared by 1 base and J by 7 bases, with 7 bases of the junction left unmatched. CDR3 protein: CASSLSIERGNEQFF. Here the CDR3 DNA reads TGTGCCAGCAGCTTAAGTATCGAGCGGGGTAATGAGCAGTTCTTC.

The V gene is TRBV30, the J gene TRBJ1-2; TRBD1 aligns across 7 bases. Germline CDR1 GTSNPN, CDR2 SVGIG (reference sequence). The CDR3 sequence is 12 residues long. The J segment lost 6 bases and the V segment lost 1 base, leaving 2 bases of the junction unmatched. CDR3 region: CAWSETGNGYTF. The CDR3 nucleotides are TGTGCCTGGAGTGAGACAGGGAATGGCTACACCTTC.